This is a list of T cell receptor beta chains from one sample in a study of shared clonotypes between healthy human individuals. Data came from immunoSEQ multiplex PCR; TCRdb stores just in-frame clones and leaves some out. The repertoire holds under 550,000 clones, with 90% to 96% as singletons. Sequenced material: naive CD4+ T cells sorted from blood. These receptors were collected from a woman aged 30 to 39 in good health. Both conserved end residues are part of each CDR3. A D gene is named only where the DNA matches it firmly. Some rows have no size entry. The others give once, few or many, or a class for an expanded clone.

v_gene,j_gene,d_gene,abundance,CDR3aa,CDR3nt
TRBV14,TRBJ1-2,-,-,CASSGTMEYGYTF,TGTGCCAGCAGCGGGACAATGGAGTATGGCTACACCTTC
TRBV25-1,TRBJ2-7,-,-,CASSEESRTDSYEQYF,TGTGCCAGCAGTGAAGAGTCCCGGACAGACTCCTACGAGCAGTACTTC
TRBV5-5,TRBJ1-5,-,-,CASSLGLVGRNQPQHF,TGTGCCAGCAGCTTGGGGCTCGTGGGTAGGAATCAGCCCCAGCATTTT
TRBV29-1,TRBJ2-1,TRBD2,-,CSARLGAGYSNEQFF,TGCAGCGCCCGTTTGGGAGCGGGATACTCAAATGAGCAGTTCTTC
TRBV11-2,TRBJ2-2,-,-,CASSLTRVGTGELFF,TGTGCCAGCAGCTTAACGCGGGTAGGGACCGGGGAGCTGTTTTTT
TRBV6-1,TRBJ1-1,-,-,CASRGIQGKVTEAFF,TGTGCCAGCAGAGGTATACAGGGAAAAGTCACTGAAGCTTTCTTT
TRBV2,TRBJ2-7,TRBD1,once,CATSGQGSSYEQYF,TGTGCCACCTCTGGACAGGGAAGCTCCTACGAGCAGTACTTC
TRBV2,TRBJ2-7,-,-,CASTTSSYEQYF,TGTGCCAGCACGACAAGTTCCTACGAGCAGTACTTC
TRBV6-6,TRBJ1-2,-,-,CASIIGGSDFTGYTF,TGTGCCAGCATCATAGGGGGTTCGGATTTTACTGGCTACACCTTC
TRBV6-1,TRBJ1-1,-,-,CASVSQSRVRTEAFF,TGTGCCAGCGTTAGCCAATCCAGGGTTCGCACTGAAGCTTTCTTT
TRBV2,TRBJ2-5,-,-,CARSDQPEETQYF,TGTGCCAGAAGTGACCAACCAGAGGAGACCCAGTACTTC
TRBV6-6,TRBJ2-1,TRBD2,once,CASSSSGSSEQFF,TGTGCCAGCAGTTCAAGCGGGAGTAGTGAGCAGTTCTTC
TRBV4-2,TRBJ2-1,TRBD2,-,CASSQIRGLAGEQFF,TGTGCCAGCAGCCAGATACGAGGACTAGCTGGTGAGCAGTTCTTC
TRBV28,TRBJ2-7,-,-,CASSFQSWSYEQYF,TGTGCCAGCAGTTTCCAGTCATGGAGCTACGAGCAGTACTTC
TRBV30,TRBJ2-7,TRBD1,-,CAWSPGVQGVSYEQYF,TGTGCCTGGAGCCCCGGAGTACAGGGGGTTTCCTACGAGCAGTACTTC
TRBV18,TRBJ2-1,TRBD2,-,CASSPRQGLSGSSYNEQFF,TGTGCCAGCTCACCAAGGCAGGGACTTAGCGGGAGTTCCTACAATGAGCAGTTCTTC
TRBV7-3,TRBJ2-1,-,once,CASSAHRASYNEQFF,TGTGCCAGCAGCGCGCACAGGGCCTCCTACAATGAGCAGTTCTTC
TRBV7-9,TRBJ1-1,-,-,CASSHGDLNTEAFF,TGTGCCAGCAGCCACGGGGACCTGAACACTGAAGCTTTCTTT
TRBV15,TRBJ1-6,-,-,CATSRLQGIVSPLHF,TGTGCCACCAGCAGACTTCAGGGGATAGTTTCACCCCTCCACTTT
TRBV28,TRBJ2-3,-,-,CASSLVAVLNTQYF,TGTGCCAGCAGTTTGGTAGCGGTACTTAATACGCAGTATTTT
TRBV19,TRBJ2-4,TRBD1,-,CASSRVGTGGDIQYF,TGTGCCAGTAGCAGGGTAGGGACAGGGGGGGACATTCAGTACTTC
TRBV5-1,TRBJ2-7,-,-,CASSLEAHEQYF,TGCGCCAGCAGCTTGGAGGCCCACGAGCAGTACTTC
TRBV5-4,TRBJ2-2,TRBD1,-,CASSRIPGQGAIGELFF,TGTGCCAGCAGCAGAATTCCGGGACAGGGGGCGATCGGGGAGCTGTTTTTT
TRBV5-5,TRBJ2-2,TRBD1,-,CASSGTVNTGELFF,TGTGCCAGCAGCGGGACAGTAAACACCGGGGAGCTGTTTTTT